This T cell receptor beta chain was recorded in a study of blood T cell repertoires in COVID-19. For the study at large: There were acute and convalescent COVID-19 samples, and they came from the United States, Italy and Spain. The analysed material was cDNA or gDNA that came from T cells, B-cell-depleted T cells, or PBMCs.

The ends were cut back, 2 bases at V and 2 bases at J, with 13 bases in the middle. The CDR3 has 15 residues. Germline CDR1 KGHSH, CDR2 LQKENI. In the source study's methods: Amplification from reference gene primers served as the basis for estimated nucleated cell counts. Data came from immunoSEQ multiplex PCR; TCRdb stores just in-frame clones and leaves some out. Clone size and the V and J calls come from that table; the DNA yielded D and trimming. The top ten clones hold 7.5% of a sample with 230,000 or so clones, 80% to 90% of them seen once. A Seattle source enrolled patients during active infection and followed them longitudinally.

This sequence joins TRBV18 and TRBJ2-7, with a possible D match to TRBD1 (5 bases). The sequence derives from a woman older than 75 with COVID-19, enrolled during active disease. The specimen sequenced was peripheral blood. CDR3 amino acids: CASSPGPGKTYEQYF. CDR3 DNA sequence: TGTGCCAGCTCACCAGGTCCAGGGAAAACCTACGAGCAGTACTTC.